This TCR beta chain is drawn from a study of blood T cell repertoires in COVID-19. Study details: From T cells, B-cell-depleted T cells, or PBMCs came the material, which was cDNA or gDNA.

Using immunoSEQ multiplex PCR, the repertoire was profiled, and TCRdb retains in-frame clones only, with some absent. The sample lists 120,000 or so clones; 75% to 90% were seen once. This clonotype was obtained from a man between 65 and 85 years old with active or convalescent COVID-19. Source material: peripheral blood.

DNA of the CDR3: TGCAGTGCTAGTGACAGGGTCGGCCAGCCCCAGCATTTT. It translates to CSASDRVGQPQHF. This chain joins TRBV20-1 and TRBJ1-5, with 7 bases fitting TRBD1. Germline loops: CDR1 DFQATT, CDR2 SNEGSKA (reference sequence). V was clipped by 3 bases and J by 7 bases; unmatched bases: 6. CDR3 size: 13 residues.